This T cell receptor beta chain was profiled in a study of OX40 agonist ivuxolimab in advanced cancers. Study-level information: Cancers in dose escalation were hepatocellular, melanoma, renal cell and head and neck.

Patients with a history of autoimmune disease or on systemic immunosuppression were excluded. Findings and caveats of the study: Relative to CD4+, CD8+ T cells held more expanded clones on average. Dosing at 0.1 to 3.0 mg/kg was accompanied by clonal expansion of CD4+ and CD8+ blood T cells by week 6.

This CDR3 comprises 14 residues. From germline, CDR1 is SQVTM and CDR2 ANQGSEA. V gave up 2 bases and J gave up 8 bases; unmatched junction bases: 7. For this clone: Its target is not known.

TCRdb's table, derived via immunoSEQ multiplex PCR, lists solely in-frame clones and lacks some. The sample contains roughly 63,000 clones, roughly 87% of which appear only once. The origin of this receptor is an adult with an advanced solid tumor such as melanoma, head and neck, liver or kidney cancer. The V and J genes are TRBV29-1 and TRBJ2-1; 9 nucleotides match TRBD2. This material consisted of CD4+ or CD8+ T cells sorted from blood, taken in a trial of the OX40 agonist ivuxolimab. CDR3 loop: CSVERLAEGDEQFF. The DNA of the CDR3 is TGCAGCGTTGAACGACTAGCGGAGGGGGATGAGCAGTTCTTC.